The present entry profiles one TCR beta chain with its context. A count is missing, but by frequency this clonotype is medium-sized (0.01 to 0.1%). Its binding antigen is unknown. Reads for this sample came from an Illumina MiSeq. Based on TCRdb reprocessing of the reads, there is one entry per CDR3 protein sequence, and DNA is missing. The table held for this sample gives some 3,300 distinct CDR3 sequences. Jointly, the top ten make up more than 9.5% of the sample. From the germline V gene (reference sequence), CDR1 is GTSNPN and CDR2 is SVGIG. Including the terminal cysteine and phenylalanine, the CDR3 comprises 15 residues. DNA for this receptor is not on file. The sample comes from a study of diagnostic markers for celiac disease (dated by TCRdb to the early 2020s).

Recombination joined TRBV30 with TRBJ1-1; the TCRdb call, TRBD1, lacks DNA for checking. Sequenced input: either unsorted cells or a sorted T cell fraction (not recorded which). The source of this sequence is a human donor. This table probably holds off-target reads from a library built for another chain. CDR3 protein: CAWRTGSLGNTEAFF.